The source of this T cell receptor beta chain is a study of blood T cell repertoires in COVID-19. Study background: Sources were T cells, B-cell-depleted T cells, or PBMCs; the material itself was cDNA or gDNA.

V lost 3 bases to trimming and J lost 2 bases, with 17 bases between them. The CDR3 is made up of 16 amino acids. Germline CDR1 reads SGHDT; CDR2 reads YYEEEE. This clone occurred a few times. Recovered status applied to Cohort 3 donors who had two consecutive negative PCRs. It also applied to those with clearance or with symptom resolution. Clones were read by immunoSEQ multiplex PCR, and TCRdb kept only the in-frame ones, dropping some. The sample consists of over 200,000 clones, 85% of them appearing once. This sequence joins TRBV5-6 and TRBJ1-2; D may be TRBD1 (6 bases). The TCR originated in a middle-aged man who had recovered from COVID-19. Sequencing was done on a sample of PBMCs or T cells enriched from blood (not recorded which). The CDR3 sequence: CASSSTGMAENYGYTF. The CDR3 nucleotides are TGTGCCAGCAGCTCTACAGGGATGGCTGAGAACTATGGCTACACCTTC.